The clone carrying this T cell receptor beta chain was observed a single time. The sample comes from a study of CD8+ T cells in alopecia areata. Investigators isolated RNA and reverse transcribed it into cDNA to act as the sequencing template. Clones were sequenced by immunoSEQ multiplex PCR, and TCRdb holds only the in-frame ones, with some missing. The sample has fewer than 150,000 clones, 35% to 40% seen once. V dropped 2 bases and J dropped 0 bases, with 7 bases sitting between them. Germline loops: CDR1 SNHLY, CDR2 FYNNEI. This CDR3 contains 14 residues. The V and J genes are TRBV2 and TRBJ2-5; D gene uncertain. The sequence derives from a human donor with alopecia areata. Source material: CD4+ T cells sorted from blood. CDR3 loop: CASSEQGNQETQYF. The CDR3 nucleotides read TGTGCCAGCAGTGAACAAGGGAACCAAGAGACCCAGTACTTC. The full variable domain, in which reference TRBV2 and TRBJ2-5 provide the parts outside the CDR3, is EPEVTQTPSHQVTQMGQEVILRCVPISNHLYFYWYRQILGQKVEFLVSFYNNEISEKSEIFDDQFSVERPDGSNFTLKIRSTKLEDSAMYFCASSEQGNQETQYFGPGTRLLVL.